What follows are 10 T cell receptor beta chains derived from one specimen sequenced in a study of spatial heterogeneity in lung cancer. Documented time point: sample taken at primary tumor resection. Whole RNA obtained from tumor, nontumor lung or frozen PBMC underwent sequencing without sorting. TCRdb reanalysed the 5' RACE reads using MiXCR and keeps one entry per CDR3 protein. The sample has about 10,000 distinct CDR3 sequences; nearly 4% are singletons. The sequencing used normal lung tissue next to the tumor, collected at surgery. Every receptor here comes from a male donor with early-stage non-small cell lung cancer.

This clonotype was detected many times. J is TRBJ2-7 and V is TRBV12-3 or TRBV12-4; 15 nucleotides align to TRBD2. V shed 6 bases, J shed 6 bases, and the junction held 6 bases outside the gene matches. The CDR3 is made up of 15 amino acids. CDR3 sequence (DNA): TGTGCCAGCAGCAGGACTAGCGGGAGGGCCCGCGAGCAGTACTTC. Encoded protein: CASSRTSGRAREQYF.

In its sample, this clonotype was seen many times. This chain links TRBV5-1 with TRBJ2-1; D might be TRBD2 (5 bases). The germline V and J ends were trimmed by 3 bases and 7 bases, with 11 bases remaining between them. The CDR3 covers 13 residues. Germline CDR1 SGHRS, CDR2 YFSETQ. The CDR3 region is CASSSRAENEQFF. The CDR3 DNA reads as TGCGCCAGCAGCTCGCGGGCCGAGAATGAGCAGTTCTTC.

There are many counts of this clonotype. The chain employs TRBV19 and TRBJ2-4; D is unresolved. CDR1 LNHDA and CDR2 SQIVND come from the germline V gene (reference sequence). Trimming cost V 2 bases and J 1 base, with 9 bases left between them. This CDR3 has 15 residues. The chain's CDR3 is CASSIKAMAKNIQYF. DNA for the CDR3: TGTGCCAGTAGTATAAAGGCAATGGCCAAAAACATTCAGTACTTC.

Within the sample, this clonotype is medium-sized. The V gene is TRBV12-3 or TRBV12-4, the J gene TRBJ1-1; TRBD1 aligns across 7 bases. The V and J ends lost 3 bases and 6 bases, in that order; junction bases with no gene match: 1. There are 12 residues in the CDR3. The CDR3 reads CASSLTGSEAFF. The CDR3 DNA reads as TGTGCCAGCAGTTTGACAGGGTCTGAAGCTTTCTTT.

This clonotype was found many times. The J gene is TRBJ1-2, the V gene TRBV4-3; D is unclear. The CDR3 has 17 amino acids. Trimming removed 0 bases from V and 0 bases from J, with 14 bases in between. From germline, CDR1 is LGHNA and CDR2 YSLEER. Written as DNA, the CDR3 is TGCGCCAGCAGCCAAGACAGCTTCGCAAGATCTAACTATGGCTACACCTTC. As protein: CASSQDSFARSNYGYTF.

By its share, this clonotype is medium-sized. CDR3 coding DNA: TGTGCCAGCAGTCCCGACAGGGTGGCCGTTGAAGCTTTCTTT. The encoded protein is CASSPDRVAVEAFF. The rearrangement uses TRBV5-4 and TRBJ1-1; 7 nucleotides line up with TRBD1. The germline V gene encodes CDR1 SGHNT and CDR2 YYREEE (reference sequence). V shed 5 bases and J 7 bases; nucleotides not matched to a gene: 11. The CDR3 loop spans 14 amino acids.

This clonotype came up many times. Here the CDR3 DNA reads TGCGCCAGCAGCTCCAGTCTAGCGGGAGTGGCCTACAATGAGCAGTTCTTC. Its translation: CASSSSLAGVAYNEQFF. The chain is built from TRBV5-1 and TRBJ2-1; the match to TRBD2 covers 10 bases. Germline loops: CDR1 SGHRS, CDR2 YFSETQ. V lost 3 bases and J lost 2; bases outside the gene matches: 8. The CDR3 contains 17 residues.

By frequency in the sample, this clonotype is medium-sized (0.01 to 0.1%). The J gene is TRBJ1-3, the V gene TRBV7-2; D unresolved. CDR1 SGHTA and CDR2 FQGNSA come from the germline V gene. The ends were cut back, 0 bases at V and 2 bases at J, with 8 bases in the middle. The CDR3 has 15 amino acids. The DNA of the CDR3 is TGTGCCAGCAGCTTAGCGTTCCAGGCTGGAAACACCATATATTTT. Amino acid sequence: CASSLAFQAGNTIYF.

This clonotype has at least ten counts. The rearrangement uses TRBV7-3 and TRBJ2-2, with D perhaps TRBD2 (5 bases). The V end was cut by 2 bases, the J end by 4 bases, with 5 bases between. Germline V gene sequence: CDR1 SGHTA, CDR2 FQGTGA. The CDR3 sequence is 13 residues long. CDR3 coding DNA: TGTGCCAGCAGCTTAGGGAGCACCGGGGAGCTGTTTTTT. It translates to CASSLGSTGELFF.

In its sample, this clonotype ranks as medium-sized. J is TRBJ2-1 and V is TRBV12-3 or TRBV12-4; D may be TRBD1 (5 bases). This CDR3 has 15 amino acids. Trimming left V 3 bases short and J 8 bases short, with 17 bases between. The CDR3 DNA reads TGTGCCAGCAGTTTCCAGGGTTCGGTTCTCGATGAGCAGTTCTTC. Its translation: CASSFQGSVLDEQFF.